Given below is one T cell receptor (beta chain) in context. Germline CDR1 reads SGHVS; CDR2 reads FQNEAQ. The CDR3 runs 18 residues. The trim removed 5 bases at V and 0 bases at J, leaving 11 bases unmatched. The sample is drawn from a study of cytomegalovirus exposure and HLA in healthy donors. The PCR had 60 Vbeta and 13 Jbeta primers. Sequencing was performed with immunoSEQ multiplex PCR; in TCRdb, only in-frame clones are kept and a portion is missing. This table holds more than 150,000 clones, approximately 84% found once. The rearrangement joins TRBV7-8 to TRBJ2-3; TRBD2 matches at 10 bases. Sequenced input: PBMCs. The TCR was taken from a man over 45 in good health and CMV-seronegative. The CDR3 sequence is CASSLRASGGRSTDTQYF. CDR3 nucleotides: TGTGCCAGCAGCCTGAGGGCTAGCGGGGGACGAAGCACAGATACGCAGTATTTT.